This TCR beta chain is from a study of shared clonotypes between healthy human individuals. Per the authors' pipeline: Junction-only immunoSEQ data arrived without quality scores, meaning filtering differed. Libraries were prepared by immunoSEQ multiplex PCR; TCRdb keeps only in-frame clonotypes and omits some of them. That table furnishes V, J and clone size, whereas the DNA furnished D and trimming. This table holds about 680,000 clones, 60% to 75% found once. Trimming left V 8 bases short and J 1 base short, with 11 bases between. CDR1 is LNHDA, CDR2 SQIVND, per germline (reference sequence). The CDR3 has 14 amino acids.

The sample taken for sequencing was memory CD4+ T cells sorted from blood. This sample's subset: CD45RA-negative fraction. This TCR was sampled from a woman aged 30 to 39 in good health. The chain carries TRBV19 and TRBJ2-2, with TRBD2 as a possible D gene (5 bases). CDR3 region: CASGGDRNTGELFF. CDR3 sequence (DNA): TGTGCCAGTGGAGGCGACCGGAACACCGGGGAGCTGTTTTTT.